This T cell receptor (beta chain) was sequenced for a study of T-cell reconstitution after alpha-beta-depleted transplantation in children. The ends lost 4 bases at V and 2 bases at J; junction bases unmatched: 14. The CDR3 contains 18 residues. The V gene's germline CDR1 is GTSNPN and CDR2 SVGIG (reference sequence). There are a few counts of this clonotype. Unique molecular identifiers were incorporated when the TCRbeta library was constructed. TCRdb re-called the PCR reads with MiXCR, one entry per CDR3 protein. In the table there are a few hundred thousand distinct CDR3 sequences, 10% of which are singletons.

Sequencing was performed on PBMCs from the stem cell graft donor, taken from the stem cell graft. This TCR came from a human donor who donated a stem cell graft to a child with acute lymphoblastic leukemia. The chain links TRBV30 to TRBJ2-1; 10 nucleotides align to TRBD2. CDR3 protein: CAWNDPGLALGTYNEQFF. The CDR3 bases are TGTGCCTGGAATGACCCGGGACTAGCGTTGGGGACCTACAATGAGCAGTTCTTC.